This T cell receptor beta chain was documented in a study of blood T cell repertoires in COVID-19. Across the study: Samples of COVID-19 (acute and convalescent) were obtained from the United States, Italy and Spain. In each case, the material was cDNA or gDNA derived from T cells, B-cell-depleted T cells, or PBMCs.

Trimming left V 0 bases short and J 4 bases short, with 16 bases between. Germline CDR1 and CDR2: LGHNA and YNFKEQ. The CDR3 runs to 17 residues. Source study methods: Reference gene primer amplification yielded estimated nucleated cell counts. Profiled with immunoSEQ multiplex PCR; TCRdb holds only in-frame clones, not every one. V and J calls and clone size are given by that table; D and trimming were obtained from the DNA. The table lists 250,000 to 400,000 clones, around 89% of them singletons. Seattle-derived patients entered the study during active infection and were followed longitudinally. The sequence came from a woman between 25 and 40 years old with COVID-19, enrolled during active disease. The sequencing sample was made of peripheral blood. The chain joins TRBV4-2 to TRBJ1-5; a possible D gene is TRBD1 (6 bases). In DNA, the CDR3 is TGTGCCAGCAGCCAAGATCACGGGGGGGGCGGAAATCAGCCCCAGCATTTT. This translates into CASSQDHGGGGNQPQHF.